This TCR beta chain was obtained from a study of technical replicates of blood from a handful of donors. Produced via immunoSEQ multiplex PCR; TCRdb's table is partial and in-frame only. The sample has about 100,000 clones, approximately 95% seen once. Trimming removed 0 bases from V and 1 base from J, with 7 bases in between. CDR3 length: 15 residues. The V gene's germline CDR1 is SGHRS and CDR2 YFSETQ. This clonotype was sampled from a human donor in good health. The chain uses TRBV5-1 and TRBJ2-2, with D hard to call. The sequencing sample was made of T cells isolated from PBMCs. CDR3 in DNA: TGCGCCAGCAGCTTGGCGGAGATGAACACCGGGGAGCTGTTTTTT. Its translation: CASSLAEMNTGELFF.